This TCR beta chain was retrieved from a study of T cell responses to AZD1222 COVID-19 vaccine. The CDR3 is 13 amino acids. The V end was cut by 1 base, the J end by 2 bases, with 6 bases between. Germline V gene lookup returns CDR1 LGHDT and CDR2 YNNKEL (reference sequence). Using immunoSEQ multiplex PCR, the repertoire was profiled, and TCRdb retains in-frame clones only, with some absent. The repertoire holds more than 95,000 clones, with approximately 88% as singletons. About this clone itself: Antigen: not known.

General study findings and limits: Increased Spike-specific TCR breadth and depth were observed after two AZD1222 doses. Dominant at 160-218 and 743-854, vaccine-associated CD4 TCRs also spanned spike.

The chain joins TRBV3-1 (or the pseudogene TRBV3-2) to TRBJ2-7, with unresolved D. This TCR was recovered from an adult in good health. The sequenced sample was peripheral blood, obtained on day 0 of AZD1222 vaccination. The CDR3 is CASSQARAYEQYF. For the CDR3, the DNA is TGTGCCAGCAGCCAAGCTCGGGCCTACGAGCAGTACTTC.